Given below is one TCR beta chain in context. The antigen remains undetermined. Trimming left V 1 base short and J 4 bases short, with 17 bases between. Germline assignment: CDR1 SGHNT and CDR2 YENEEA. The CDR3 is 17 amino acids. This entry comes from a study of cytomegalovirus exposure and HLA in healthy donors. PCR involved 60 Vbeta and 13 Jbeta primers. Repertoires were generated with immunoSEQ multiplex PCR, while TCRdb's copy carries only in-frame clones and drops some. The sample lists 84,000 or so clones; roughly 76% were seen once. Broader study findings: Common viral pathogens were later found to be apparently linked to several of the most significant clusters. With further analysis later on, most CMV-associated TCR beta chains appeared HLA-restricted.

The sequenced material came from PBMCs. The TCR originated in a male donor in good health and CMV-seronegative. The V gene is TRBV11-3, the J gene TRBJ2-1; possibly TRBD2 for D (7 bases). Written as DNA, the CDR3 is TGTGCCAGCAGCTTAGGGTCGGCGGGGGCCCTGTACAATGAGCAGTTCTTC. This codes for CASSLGSAGALYNEQFF.